Given below is one TCR beta chain in context. This entry is derived from a study of blood T cell repertoires in COVID-19. Trimming cost V 5 bases and J 7 bases, with 12 bases left between them. This CDR3 has 14 amino acids. Germline V gives CDR1 MNHEY, CDR2 SMNVEV (reference sequence). Libraries were prepared by immunoSEQ multiplex PCR; TCRdb keeps only in-frame clonotypes and omits some of them. Here the sample spans roughly 100,000 clones, around 84% being singletons. This clonotype was sampled from a man between 50 and 59 years old with active or convalescent COVID-19. Sequencing input: peripheral blood. The chain is built from TRBV27 and TRBJ1-6; no firm D call. The CDR3 sequence is CASSPRPGNSPLHF. Written as DNA, the CDR3 is TGTGCCAGCAGTCCACGGCCAGGAAATTCACCCCTCCACTTT.